The clone carrying this T cell receptor (beta chain) was found once. The data were taken from a study of blood T cell repertoires in COVID-19. Study at large: The samples span acute and convalescent COVID-19 from the United States, Italy and Spain. PBMCs, B-cell-depleted T cells, or T cells were the source of the cDNA or gDNA that made up the material.

Authors' data handling: Amplification of reference gene primers was used by the study to estimate nucleated cell counts. The protocol was immunoSEQ multiplex PCR, while the TCRdb copy is restricted to in-frame clones and leaves out a portion. That table is the source of V, J and clone size, and D and trimming were worked out from the DNA. The sample includes approximately 100,000 clones, approximately 90% seen only once; the top ten take under 20%. The CDR3 is 15 amino acids. Looked up from germline, CDR1 is SGDLS and CDR2 is YYNGEE. The junction had 6 bases not matched to a gene; V was cut back by 0 bases and J by 8 bases.

The rearrangement joins TRBV9 to TRBJ2-1; 9 nucleotides line up with TRBD2. The sample was peripheral blood. The TCR originated in a human donor with acute or convalescent COVID-19. The donor label of this sample is uncertain. CDR3 loop: CASSVAAGGGDEQFF. CDR3 nucleotide sequence: TGTGCCAGCAGCGTAGCAGCGGGAGGAGGGGATGAGCAGTTCTTC.